The rows below give T cell receptor beta chains drawn from one sample of a study of fetal regulatory T cell absence and autoimmunity. Some clones are missing from TCRdb's copy, which holds only in-frame ones; the method was immunoSEQ multiplex PCR. The sample holds around 100,000 clones, 72% seen once. Sequenced material: pancreas tissue. The receptors originated from a male donor with IPEX syndrome. Each CDR3 is given with its conserved first and last residue. D genes are given only for firm matches. Size is omitted from some rows. Given values are once, few, many or a class for expanded clones.

j_call d_call clone_size v_call cdr3_nt cdr3_aa
TRBJ1-1 NA NA TRBV6-5 TGTGCCAGCAGTTTTACTCGGAACACTGAAGCTTTCTTT CASSFTRNTEAFF
TRBJ1-6 NA NA TRBV27 TGTGCCAGCAGTCTGCGGAAACAGGTCTCTAATTCACCCCTCCACTTT CASSLRKQVSNSPLHF
TRBJ2-3 NA NA TRBV14 TGTGCCAGCAGCCCACGGACCTTCACAGATACGCAGTATTTT CASSPRTFTDTQYF
TRBJ2-1 TRBD2 NA TRBV6-7 TGTGCCAGCAGTTACCGGACTAGCGGGGGGGCTAAAGGGAATGAGCAGTTCTTC CASSYRTSGGAKGNEQFF
TRBJ2-5 NA NA TRBV6-5 TGTGCCAGCAGTCGTGGGACTTACCAAGAGACCCAGTACTTC CASSRGTYQETQYF
TRBJ2-1 NA NA TRBV12-5 TGTGCTAGTGGTTCCTCGACAGGATTGAGCTCCTACAATGAGCAGTTCTTC CASGSSTGLSSYNEQFF
TRBJ2-1 TRBD2 NA TRBV5-1 TGCGCCAGCAGCTCCCCCGGGAGGTACTACAATGAGCAGTTCTTC CASSSPGRYYNEQFF
TRBJ2-3 TRBD1 NA TRBV4-2 TGTGCCAGCAGCCAAACTCCGGGACAGGGCCCAGATACGCAGTATTTT CASSQTPGQGPDTQYF
TRBJ2-7 TRBD2 NA TRBV15 TGTGCCACCAGCTCTCAGACTCCCTCACTAGCGCCGAGGAGCTCCTACGAGCAGTACTTC CATSSQTPSLAPRSSYEQYF
TRBJ1-6 NA NA TRBV5-5 TGTGCCAGCAGCTTGGGTATTCCCATTTCACCCCTCCACTTT CASSLGIPISPLHF
TRBJ2-1 NA once TRBV19 TGTGCCAGTAGTATAGATCAGAGACTAGTAGGGGAAGATGAGCAGTTCTTC CASSIDQRLVGEDEQFF
TRBJ2-1 TRBD2 NA TRBV7-8 TGTGCCAGCAGCTCAAGGAGGGAGGGCTTGGGTGAGCAGTTCTTC CASSSRREGLGEQFF
TRBJ1-5 NA NA TRBV27 TGTGCCAGCAGTCCACAGGGTCAGCCCCAGCATTTT CASSPQGQPQHF
TRBJ2-1 NA NA TRBV19 TGTGCCAGTAGTATTAAGCGGGCTTCCTACAATGAGCAGTTCTTC CASSIKRASYNEQFF
TRBJ2-3 NA NA TRBV27 TGTGCCAGCACACCCTTAGCGGATAGCACAGATACGCAGTATTTT CASTPLADSTDTQYF
TRBJ2-7 TRBD1 few TRBV7-9 TGTGCCAGCAGCGAAGACAGGGGGCGGAACGAGCAGTACTTC CASSEDRGRNEQYF
TRBJ1-2 NA NA TRBV6-1 TGTGCCAGCAGTGACAGGCCCCACTATGGCTACACCTTC CASSDRPHYGYTF
TRBJ2-2 NA NA TRBV5-1 TGCGCCAGCAGCTCTGAAAGAACCGGGGAGCTGTTTTTT CASSSERTGELFF
TRBJ1-2 TRBD1 NA TRBV2 TGTGCCAGCAGTGAAATAGCCAGGGGGCTCGATGGCTACACCTTC CASSEIARGLDGYTF
TRBJ1-1 NA NA TRBV6-5 TGTGCCAGCAGTTACAGAGGGCGGATGAACACTGAAGCTTTCTTT CASSYRGRMNTEAFF
TRBJ2-2 NA once TRBV10-2 TGCGCCAGCCGCATGGACACCCGCCCCACCGGGGAGCTGTTTTTT CASRMDTRPTGELFF
TRBJ2-3 NA NA TRBV6-5 TGTGCCAGCAGTTACTCTCGGCGATCAGATACGCAGTATTTT CASSYSRRSDTQYF
TRBJ2-2 TRBD1 NA TRBV6-5 TGTGCCAGCAGTTACCCCGGACAGGGGGCCGGGGAGCTGTTTTTT CASSYPGQGAGELFF
TRBJ1-1 NA NA TRBV6-4 TGTGCCAGCAGTGGTACGGGCCGGGGCAAAGCTTTCTTT CASSGTGRGKAFF
TRBJ2-7 NA NA TRBV5-1 TGCGCCAGCAGCCGATTACAGGACTCCTCCTACGAGCAGTACTTC CASSRLQDSSYEQYF
TRBJ2-1 TRBD2 NA TRBV5-1 TGCGCCAGCAGCTTGGTGCTAGCGGGAGGGTACAATGAGCAGTTCTTC CASSLVLAGGYNEQFF
TRBJ1-1 TRBD1 NA TRBV12-5 TGTGCTAGTGGTTTGGTAATCAGGGGGCTGAACACTGAAGCTTTCTTT CASGLVIRGLNTEAFF
TRBJ2-3 TRBD2 NA TRBV7-2 TGTGCCAGCAGCTTAGGTTGGACTAGCGGGGCCGTCACAGATACGCAGTATTTT CASSLGWTSGAVTDTQYF
TRBJ2-2 TRBD2 NA TRBV11-3 TGTGCCAGCAGCTTAGATCTTAGGACTAGCGGGGGTTACACCGGGGAGCTGTTTTTT CASSLDLRTSGGYTGELFF
TRBJ2-1 TRBD2 once TRBV29-1 TGCAGCGTTGCAGCGGGACTAGCCTACAATGAGCAGTTCTTC CSVAAGLAYNEQFF
TRBJ2-7 TRBD1 NA TRBV4-1 TGCGCCAGCAGCCGCCAAGACCCCGGGACAGGGAGCTCCTACGAGCAGTACTTC CASSRQDPGTGSSYEQYF
TRBJ2-5 NA NA TRBV5-4 TGTGCCAGCAGCTTGAACCGGGGCTTGAAAGAGACCCAGTACTTC CASSLNRGLKETQYF
TRBJ2-4 TRBD2 NA TRBV5-1 TGCGCCAGCAGTGCCCCCGGGACTAGCAAAAACATTCAGTACTTC CASSAPGTSKNIQYF
TRBJ2-1 TRBD2 once TRBV6-4 TGTGCCAGCAGTGAGGGACTAGCGGGAGTTAATGAGCAGTTCTTC CASSEGLAGVNEQFF
TRBJ1-1 NA NA TRBV6-5 TGTGCCAGCAGTTACGCAGGGGACACTGAAGCTTTCTTT CASSYAGDTEAFF
TRBJ1-6 NA NA TRBV2 TGTGCCAGCAGACCGGGACTCTATAATTCACCCCTCCACTTT CASRPGLYNSPLHF
TRBJ2-2 TRBD2 few TRBV11-2 TGTGCCAGCAGCCGGACTAGCGGGACCACCGGGGAGCTGTTTTTT CASSRTSGTTGELFF
TRBJ2-7 NA once TRBV5-6 TGTGCCAGCAGCTCAAATTCCTACGAGCAGTACTTC CASSSNSYEQYF
TRBJ2-7 NA once TRBV5-5 TGTGCCAGCAGCTTGTATGGGGGAGGCTACGAGCAGTACTTC CASSLYGGGYEQYF
TRBJ1-1 NA NA TRBV7-6 TGTGCCAGCAGCTTGAGGTCAGGGAACACTGAAGCTTTCTTT CASSLRSGNTEAFF
TRBJ2-5 NA NA TRBV7-6 TGTGCCAGCAGCCCTAGGGAAGAGACCCAGTACTTC CASSPREETQYF
TRBJ2-5 NA NA TRBV19 TGTGCCAGTAGTATGGCCCGGGAAGAGACCCAGTACTTC CASSMAREETQYF
TRBJ2-7 NA NA TRBV7-2 TGTGCCAGCAGCCAGGGGGGGGCCCCCAATTACGAGCAGTACTTC CASSQGGAPNYEQYF
TRBJ1-2 TRBD1 few TRBV4-1 TGCGCCAGCAGCCAAGATGGGACAGGCTATGGCTACACCTTC CASSQDGTGYGYTF
TRBJ2-1 TRBD2 NA TRBV6-4 TGTGCCAGCAGTGCCCTTCCTCTCCCTCTAGCGGGAACGTACAATGAGCAGTTCTTC CASSALPLPLAGTYNEQFF
TRBJ1-1 NA NA TRBV6-1 TGTGCCAGCAGTGATCAAGGGACGGCCACTGAAGCTTTCTTT CASSDQGTATEAFF
TRBJ1-1 NA NA TRBV4-2 TGTGCCAGCAGCCAAGGGAACACTGAAGCTTTCTTT CASSQGNTEAFF
TRBJ1-1 NA NA TRBV4-1 TGCGCCAGCAGCCAAGTAGGGGGATGGGTCACTGAAGCTTTCTTT CASSQVGGWVTEAFF
TRBJ1-6 NA few TRBV30 TGTGCCTGGTCTACACAGGCCCCCCTCCACTTT CAWSTQAPLHF
TRBJ1-1 NA NA TRBV4-2 TGTGCCAGCAGCCACGGGAAGGCGGATCCCGTGAACACTGAAGCTTTCTTT CASSHGKADPVNTEAFF